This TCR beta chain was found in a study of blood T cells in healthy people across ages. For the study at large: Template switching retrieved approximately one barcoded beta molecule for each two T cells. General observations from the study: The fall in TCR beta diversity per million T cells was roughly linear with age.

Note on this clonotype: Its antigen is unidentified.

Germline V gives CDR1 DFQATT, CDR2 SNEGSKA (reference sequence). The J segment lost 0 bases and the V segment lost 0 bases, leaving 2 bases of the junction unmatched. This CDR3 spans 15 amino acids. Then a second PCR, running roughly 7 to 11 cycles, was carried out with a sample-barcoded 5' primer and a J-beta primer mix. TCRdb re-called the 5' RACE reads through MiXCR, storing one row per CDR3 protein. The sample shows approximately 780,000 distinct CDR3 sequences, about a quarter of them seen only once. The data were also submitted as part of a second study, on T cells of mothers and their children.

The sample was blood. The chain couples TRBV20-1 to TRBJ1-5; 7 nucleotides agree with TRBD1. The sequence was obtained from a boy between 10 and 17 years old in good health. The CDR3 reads CSARETGNSNQPQHF. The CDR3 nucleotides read TGCAGTGCTAGAGAGACAGGGAATAGCAATCAGCCCCAGCATTTT.